This passage covers 19 T cell receptor beta chains from one sample sequenced in a study of T cell changes during pregnancy in multiple sclerosis. Sequencing was performed with immunoSEQ multiplex PCR; in TCRdb, only in-frame clones are kept and a portion is missing. Seen here are around 49,000 clones, 92% observed once, and the top ten hold roughly 0.6%. The source material was CD4+ T cells from peripheral blood mononuclear cells, sampled after pregnancy. All receptors derive from a female donor in good health, enrolled as a control in a pregnancy study.

The genes are TRBV10-1 and TRBJ1-1; tentatively, D is TRBD1 (6 bases). CDR1 and CDR2 from the germline V gene are WNHNN and SYGVQD (reference sequence). This CDR3 comprises 16 residues. V lost 2 bases and J 8 bases, leaving 21 bases between the germline ends. The CDR3 protein is CASSEVRGPGRSEAFF. DNA of the CDR3: TGCGCCAGCAGTGAGGTCAGGGGCCCAGGGCGCTCGGAAGCTTTCTTT.

The J gene is TRBJ1-2, the V gene TRBV7-9, with 7 nucleotides matching TRBD1. Germline CDR1 and CDR2: SEHNR and FQNEAQ (reference sequence). There are 17 residues in the CDR3. V shed 5 bases, J shed 4 bases, and the junction held 16 bases outside the gene matches. This CDR3 is CASSGTGTVSRGYGYTF. The CDR3 DNA reads as TGTGCCAGCAGCGGCACCGGGACAGTCTCGAGGGGCTATGGCTACACCTTC.

V gene TRBV5-1 combines with J gene TRBJ2-5; the D gene is possibly TRBD1 (5 bases). This CDR3 has 14 residues. V was trimmed by 0 bases and J by 2 bases, leaving 8 bases between them. Germline V gives CDR1 SGHRS, CDR2 YFSETQ. The CDR3 nucleotides read TGCGCCAGCAGCTTGGGCAGGGCTCAAGAGACCCAGTACTTC. Translating it yields CASSLGRAQETQYF.

The V and J genes are TRBV7-8 and TRBJ2-7; the match to TRBD1 covers 12 bases. Germline V lookup: CDR1 SGHVS, CDR2 FQNEAQ. This CDR3 has 15 amino acids. Trimming at V came to 3 bases and at J to 6 bases, leaving 6 bases not matched to a gene. For the CDR3, the DNA is TGTGCCAGCAGCTTCGTGGGGACAGGGGGCGCCGAGCAGTACTTC. It codes for CASSFVGTGGAEQYF.

The chain combines TRBV9 with TRBJ2-1, with TRBD2 identical over 11 bases. The V and J ends lost 3 bases and 6 bases, in that order; junction bases with no gene match: 5. The germline V gene encodes CDR1 SGDLS and CDR2 YYNGEE. The CDR3 sequence is 15 residues long. The CDR3 sequence is CASSELAGVGNEQFF. As DNA, the CDR3 is TGTGCCAGCAGCGAACTAGCGGGAGTCGGCAATGAGCAGTTCTTC.

With respect to this clone: Germline and junction disagree at one end, which may indicate a read error. The rearrangement links TRBV7-7 to TRBJ1-1; possible D gene TRBD1, 5 bases. Germline V gene sequence: CDR1 SSHAT, CDR2 FNYEAQ (reference sequence). The CDR3 spans 13 residues. The DNA for the CDR3 is TGTGCTAGCAGCCCGTTCGGGGGAACTGAAGCTTTCTTT. The encoded protein is CASSPFGGTEAFF.

The CDR3 loop is CASSQLSPDRDDGYTF. In nucleotides, the CDR3 is TGTGCCAGCAGTCAATTATCCCCGGACAGGGACGATGGCTACACCTTC. V gene TRBV28 combines with J gene TRBJ1-2, with 8 nucleotides matching TRBD1. The CDR3 has 16 amino acids. The trim removed 5 bases at V and 6 bases at J, leaving 14 bases unmatched. Germline loops: CDR1 MDHEN, CDR2 SYDVKM.

This clone was counted a single time. The chain recombines TRBV14 with TRBJ2-1; no reliable D call. Trimming took off 1 base at V and 11 bases at J, with 12 bases between the two ends. Germline V gene lookup returns CDR1 SGHDN and CDR2 FVKESK. The CDR3 covers 13 residues. Here the CDR3 DNA reads TGTGCCAGCAGCCAAGGTCTGCGGCAGAAGCAGTTCTTC. Its translation is CASSQGLRQKQFF.

The gene calls are TRBV4-2 and TRBJ2-7; D is unresolved. The V and J ends lost 0 bases and 0 bases respectively, with 6 bases between them. Germline V gene sequence: CDR1 LGHNA, CDR2 YNFKEQ. CDR3 length: 14 amino acids. The CDR3 region is CASSQDYNSYEQYF. CDR3 DNA sequence: TGTGCCAGCAGCCAAGATTACAACTCCTACGAGCAGTACTTC.

The genes are TRBV6-5 and TRBJ1-2, with 9 bases matching TRBD1. V lost 6 bases and J lost 2; bases outside the gene matches: 1. The CDR3 loop spans 13 amino acids. Germline CDR1 is MNHEY and CDR2 is SVGAGI. In nucleotides, the CDR3 is TGTGCCAGCAGAGGGACAGGGAACTATGGCTACACCTTC. This translates into CASRGTGNYGYTF.

This chain uses TRBV7-2 with TRBJ2-2; 8 bases are a match to TRBD1. Germline V gene sequence: CDR1 SGHTA, CDR2 FQGNSA. CDR3 length equals 17 residues. After removal of 4 bases from V and 1 base from J, the junction contained 8 bases not matched to a gene. As DNA, the CDR3 is TGTGCCAGCAGCTCGAGGACAGGGTATGAGAACACCGGGGAGCTGTTTTTT. Protein: CASSSRTGYENTGELFF.

The chain employs TRBV10-1 and TRBJ2-5; 7 nucleotides match TRBD1. The J call may not be correct, given that the DNA end is closer to TRBJ2-7. The V gene's germline CDR1 is WNHNN and CDR2 SYGVQD (reference sequence). The CDR3 is 18 amino acids. CDR3 amino acids: CASIPRSADRRYHYEQYF. CDR3 coding DNA: TGCGCCAGCATCCCTCGTTCAGCGGACAGGAGATACCACTACGAGCAGTACTTC.

The V gene is TRBV29-1, the J gene TRBJ1-1; 8 bases are a match to TRBD1. The CDR3 extends over 14 amino acids. The ends lost 3 bases at V and 2 bases at J; junction bases unmatched: 5. Germline V CDR1 and CDR2: SQVTM, ANQGSEA. Here the CDR3 reads CSVDPGQVNTEAFF. Written as DNA, the CDR3 is TGCAGCGTTGATCCGGGACAGGTCAACACTGAAGCTTTCTTT.

V usage is TRBV5-1 and J usage is TRBJ1-1, with D possibly TRBD1 on 5 matching bases. Germline CDR1 and CDR2: SGHRS and YFSETQ. CDR3 length: 13 amino acids. V lost 4 bases, J lost 5 bases, and 12 bases lay in between. The CDR3 reads CASSPGHGTEAFF. CDR3 bases: TGCGCCAGCAGCCCAGGACACGGTACTGAAGCTTTCTTT.

The chain carries TRBV5-4 and TRBJ1-5; possibly TRBD1 for D (5 bases). Germline V gene data show CDR1 as SGHNT and CDR2 as YYREEE (reference sequence). This CDR3 comprises 13 residues. V lost 4 bases to trimming and J lost 7 bases, with 12 bases between them. CDR3 amino acids: CASSLDSGQPQHF. DNA of the CDR3: TGTGCCAGCAGCCTAGACAGCGGGCAGCCCCAGCATTTT.

The chain carries TRBV19 and TRBJ1-2, with a tentative D call TRBD1 (6 bases). V lost 3 bases and J 4 bases, leaving 9 bases between the germline ends. Germline V lookup: CDR1 LNHDA, CDR2 SQIVND (reference sequence). The CDR3 sequence is 13 residues long. CDR3: CASSMGGPYGYTF. The DNA of the CDR3 is TGTGCCAGTAGTATGGGGGGGCCCTATGGCTACACCTTC.

This chain connects TRBV18 to TRBJ2-1; 16 bases are a match to TRBD2. Trimming at V came to 3 bases and at J to 6 bases, leaving 5 bases not matched to a gene. Germline V gene sequence: CDR1 KGHSH, CDR2 LQKENI. The CDR3 is 17 amino acids. Here the CDR3 DNA reads TGTGCCAGCTCACCGGGACTAGCGGGAGGGCGGTTCAATGAGCAGTTCTTC. Its translation is CASSPGLAGGRFNEQFF.

V gene TRBV29-1 combines with J gene TRBJ2-1, with 7 bases that match TRBD1. The CDR3 totals 12 residues. J was trimmed by 4 bases and V by 7 bases; bases with no gene match: 4. The V gene's germline CDR1 is SQVTM and CDR2 ANQGSEA. The CDR3 DNA reads TGCAGCGCCCGGACAGGATACAATGAGCAGTTCTTC. Amino acid sequence: CSARTGYNEQFF.

The rearrangement joins TRBV28 to TRBJ1-2, with TRBD1 as a possible D gene (6 bases). Germline lookup yields CDR1 MDHEN and CDR2 SYDVKM. The V end was cut by 8 bases, the J end by 8 bases, with 18 bases between. The CDR3 sequence is 13 residues long. The CDR3 reads CASYSKQGSGYTF. The CDR3 region has the DNA TGTGCCAGCTACTCGAAACAGGGTAGCGGCTACACCTTC.